Shown below are 10 T cell receptor beta chains from a single sample sequenced in a study of blood T cell repertoires in COVID-19. TCRdb keeps only in-frame clones here, not all; method: immunoSEQ multiplex PCR. The repertoire holds about 100,000 clones, with about 77% as singletons. The material sequenced was peripheral blood. These receptors all come from a man aged 70 or older with active or convalescent COVID-19.

This chain links TRBV5-1 with TRBJ1-1; a possible D gene is TRBD1 (6 bases). Trimming cost V 0 bases and J 1 base, with 7 bases left between them. Germline V gene data show CDR1 as SGHRS and CDR2 as YFSETQ. The CDR3 runs 14 residues. In DNA, the CDR3 is TGCGCCAGCAGCTTGGGACAGGCGAACACTGAAGCTTTCTTT. Its protein is CASSLGQANTEAFF.

The chain couples TRBV6-1 to TRBJ2-7, with unresolved D. The CDR3 has 14 residues. V was pared by 1 base and J by 4 bases, with 11 bases between. Per the germline V gene, CDR1 is MNHNS and CDR2 is SASEGT. CDR3 nucleotide sequence: TGTGCCAGCAGTGAAGATGGCAGGTGGTACGAGCAGTACTTC. Translation: CASSEDGRWYEQYF.

V gene TRBV10-3 combines with J gene TRBJ1-2; D gene unclear. V was clipped by 4 bases and J by 4 bases, with 10 bases between them. The CDR3 extends over 13 amino acids. The V gene's germline CDR1 is ENHRY and CDR2 SYGVKD. CDR3 amino acids: CAISVGGLYGYTF. The CDR3 DNA is TGTGCCATCAGTGTTGGCGGCCTCTATGGCTACACCTTC.

This chain joins TRBV21-1 and TRBJ2-4; the table's D call of TRBD1 was not tested on the DNA. TRBV21-1 represents a pseudogene. This CDR3 region has 17 residues. CDR3 sequence (DNA): TGTGCCAGCAGAAAACCGGACAGACCACTAGCCAAAAACATTCAGTACTTC. It encodes CASRKPDRPLAKNIQYF.

The chain carries TRBV3-1 (or the pseudogene TRBV3-2) and TRBJ1-3; no definite D call. V lost 3 bases and J 3 bases, leaving 6 bases between the germline ends. This CDR3 region has 13 residues. Germline V CDR1 and CDR2: LGHDT, YNNKEL (reference sequence). The CDR3 nucleotides read TGTGCCAGCAGCCACCTAGATGGAAACACCATATATTTT. Amino acids: CASSHLDGNTIYF.

The chain joins TRBV24-1 to TRBJ2-1, with TRBD1 matching over 8 bases. The CDR3 contains 16 residues. From germline, CDR1 is KGHDR and CDR2 SFDVKD. The trim removed 1 base at V and 3 bases at J, leaving 4 bases unmatched. CDR3 loop: CATSDFTGTGYNEQFF. The CDR3 bases are TGTGCCACCAGTGATTTCACCGGGACAGGCTACAATGAGCAGTTCTTC.

The chain uses TRBV24-1 and TRBJ2-7; D is perhaps TRBD2 (6 bases). V gave up 4 bases and J gave up 6 bases, with 12 bases separating them. The length of the CDR3 is 13 residues. Germline CDR1 and CDR2: KGHDR and SFDVKD. The CDR3 here is CATSDGRATEQYF. The CDR3 bases are TGTGCCACCAGTGACGGGAGAGCTACCGAGCAGTACTTC.

The rearrangement links TRBV30 to TRBJ1-5; perhaps TRBD1 as D (6 bases). The V and J ends lost 5 bases and 8 bases respectively, with 13 bases between them. This CDR3 contains 12 residues. CDR1 and CDR2 from the germline V gene are GTSNPN and SVGIG (reference sequence). In DNA form, the CDR3 reads TGTGCCTGGGGACAATCAGGGGAGCCCCAGCATTTT. Translating gives CAWGQSGEPQHF.

V gene TRBV20-1 combines with J gene TRBJ1-5; a weak D match, TRBD1 (6 bases). The CDR3 runs 16 residues. Trimming stripped 3 bases from V and 8 bases from J, with 23 bases between. The germline gives CDR1 DFQATT, CDR2 SNEGSKA (reference sequence). In DNA form, the CDR3 reads TGCAGTGCTAGTCCTCCACCCCCCCTACAGGGAAAGCCCCAGCATTTT. It yields the protein CSASPPPPLQGKPQHF.

This clone was detected only a few times. The V and J genes are TRBV9 and TRBJ2-3; D perhaps matches TRBD2 (5 bases). Germline V lookup: CDR1 SGDLS, CDR2 YYNGEE. The germline V and J ends were trimmed by 0 bases and 1 base, with 6 bases remaining between them. The CDR3 sequence is 14 residues long. In DNA, the CDR3 is TGTGCCAGCAGCGTAGGTAGCGGCACAGATACGCAGTATTTT. This sequence encodes CASSVGSGTDTQYF.